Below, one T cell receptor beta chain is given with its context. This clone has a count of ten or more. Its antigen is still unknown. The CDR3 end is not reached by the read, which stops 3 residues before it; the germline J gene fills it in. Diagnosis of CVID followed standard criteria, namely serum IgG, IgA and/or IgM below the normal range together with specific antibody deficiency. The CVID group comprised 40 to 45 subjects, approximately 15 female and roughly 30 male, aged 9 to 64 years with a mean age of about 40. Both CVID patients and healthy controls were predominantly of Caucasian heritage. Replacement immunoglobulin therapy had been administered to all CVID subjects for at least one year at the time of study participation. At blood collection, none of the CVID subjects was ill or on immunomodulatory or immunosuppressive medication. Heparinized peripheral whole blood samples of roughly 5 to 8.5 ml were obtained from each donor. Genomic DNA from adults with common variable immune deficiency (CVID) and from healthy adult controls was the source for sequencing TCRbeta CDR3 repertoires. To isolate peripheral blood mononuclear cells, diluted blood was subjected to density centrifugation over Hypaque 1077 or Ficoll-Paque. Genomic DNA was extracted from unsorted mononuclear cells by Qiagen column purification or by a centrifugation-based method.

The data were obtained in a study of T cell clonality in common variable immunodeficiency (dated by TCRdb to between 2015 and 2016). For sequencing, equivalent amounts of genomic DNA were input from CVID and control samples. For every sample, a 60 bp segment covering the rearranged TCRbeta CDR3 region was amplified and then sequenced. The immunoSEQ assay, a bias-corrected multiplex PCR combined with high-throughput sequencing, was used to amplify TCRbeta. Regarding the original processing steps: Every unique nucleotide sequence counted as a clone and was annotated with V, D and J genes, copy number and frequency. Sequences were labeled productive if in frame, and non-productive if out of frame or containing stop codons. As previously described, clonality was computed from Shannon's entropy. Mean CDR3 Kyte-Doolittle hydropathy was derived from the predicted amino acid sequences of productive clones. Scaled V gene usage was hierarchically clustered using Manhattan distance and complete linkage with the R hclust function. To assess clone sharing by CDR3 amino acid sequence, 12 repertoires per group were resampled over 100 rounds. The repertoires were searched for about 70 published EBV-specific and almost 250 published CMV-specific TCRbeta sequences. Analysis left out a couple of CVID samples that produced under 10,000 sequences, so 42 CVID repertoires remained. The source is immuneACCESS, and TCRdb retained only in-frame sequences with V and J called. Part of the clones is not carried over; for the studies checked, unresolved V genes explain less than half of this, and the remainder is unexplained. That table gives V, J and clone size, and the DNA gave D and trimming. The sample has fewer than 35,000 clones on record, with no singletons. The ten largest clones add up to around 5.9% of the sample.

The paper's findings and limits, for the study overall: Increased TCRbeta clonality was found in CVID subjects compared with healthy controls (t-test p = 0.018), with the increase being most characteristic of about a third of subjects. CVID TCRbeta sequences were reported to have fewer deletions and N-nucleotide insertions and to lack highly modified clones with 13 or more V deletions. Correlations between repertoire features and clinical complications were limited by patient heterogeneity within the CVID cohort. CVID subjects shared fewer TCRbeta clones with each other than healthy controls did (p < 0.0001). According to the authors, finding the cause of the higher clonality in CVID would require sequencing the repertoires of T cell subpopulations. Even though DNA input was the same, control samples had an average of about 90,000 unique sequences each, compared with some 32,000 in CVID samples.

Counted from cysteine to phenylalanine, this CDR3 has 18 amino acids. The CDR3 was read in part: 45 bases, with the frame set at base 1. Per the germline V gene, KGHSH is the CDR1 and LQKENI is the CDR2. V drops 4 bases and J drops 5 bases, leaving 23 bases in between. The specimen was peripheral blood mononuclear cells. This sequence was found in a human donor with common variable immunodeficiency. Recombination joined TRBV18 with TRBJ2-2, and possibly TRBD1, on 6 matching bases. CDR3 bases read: TGTGCCAGCTCACTCTACAACTTACAGGGAATGATTACCGGGGAG. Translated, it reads CASSLYNLQGMITGE. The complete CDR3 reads CASSLYNLQGMITGELFF.